This T cell receptor (beta chain) was captured in a study of T-cell reconstitution after alpha-beta-depleted transplantation in children. The TCRbeta library incorporated unique molecular identifiers. TCRdb passed the PCR reads through MiXCR, listing each CDR3 protein once. The sample includes hundreds of thousands of distinct CDR3 sequences, approximately 13% of them seen just once. This clonotype appeared a few times. The antigen is undetermined. Regarding the study as a whole: Most T-cell counts and diversity one year after the transplant came from T cells that were newly produced. Diversity of TCRbeta at day 60 was high in some patients, arising from surviving recipient T cells and thymic progenitors. Reports say that about two months after transplant, the alpha-beta T cells came out of several hundred graft clones that had expanded.

Looked up from germline, CDR1 is SGHTA and CDR2 is FQGNSA. With V trimmed by 5 bases and J by 6 bases, 12 bases remained unmatched. The CDR3 loop spans 15 amino acids. Sequenced material: PBMCs, mostly from graft donor cells, taken 360 days after TCRalphabeta/CD19-depleted stem cell transplant. This chain links TRBV7-2 with TRBJ2-7; 8 bases are a match to TRBD1. The clonotype originates from a male patient younger than 18 who had a stem cell transplant for acute myeloid leukemia, so the T cells may come from the graft donor. The CDR3 sequence is CASSRTGNPNSEQYF. The CDR3 region has the DNA TGTGCCAGCAGCAGGACAGGGAATCCTAACTCCGAGCAGTACTTC.